Following are 13 T cell receptor beta chains from one sample sequenced in a study of blood T cells in healthy people across ages. Then a second PCR, running roughly 7 to 11 cycles, was carried out with a sample-barcoded 5' primer and a J-beta primer mix. One entry per CDR3 protein results from TCRdb running MiXCR on the 5' RACE reads. The sample records hundreds of thousands of distinct CDR3 sequences, under 70% being singletons. Material: blood. Source of these receptors: a man aged 55 to 70 in good health.

The J gene is TRBJ1-1, the V gene TRBV10-3; D not resolved. Germline values: CDR1 ENHRY, CDR2 SYGVKD. The V end lost 4 bases, the J end lost 1 base, and 10 bases lay between the germline ends. The CDR3 contains 14 residues. CDR3 DNA sequence: TGTGCCATCAGTGGTACAGTTAAGAACACTGAAGCTTTCTTT. Its translation: CAISGTVKNTEAFF.

This chain joins TRBV4-2 and TRBJ2-5; possible D gene TRBD1, 5 bases. The CDR3 runs 15 residues. CDR1 LGHNA and CDR2 YNFKEQ come from the germline V gene. The V and J ends lost 2 bases and 2 bases respectively, with 12 bases between them. CDR3 protein: CASSQLGDQQETQYF. CDR3 in DNA: TGTGCCAGCAGCCAACTAGGGGATCAACAAGAGACCCAGTACTTC.

The V gene is TRBV13, the J gene TRBJ2-4, with D possibly matching TRBD1 (6 bases). The end of the DNA fits TRBJ2-7 better, so the J call may be wrong. CDR1 PRHDT and CDR2 FYEKMQ come from the germline V gene (reference sequence). This CDR3 contains 14 residues. As DNA, the CDR3 is TGTGCCAGCAGCTTCAACAGGGCATCCTACGAGCAGTACTTC. Amino acid sequence: CASSFNRASYEQYF.

This chain uses TRBV12-3 or TRBV12-4 with TRBJ1-5; D ambiguous. The CDR3 length is 16 residues. Trimming left V 7 bases short and J 1 base short, with 17 bases between. CDR3 nucleotides: TGTGCCAGCACCCGGAATGGTCTCAGCAGCAATCAGCCCCAGCATTTT. Translated, it gives CASTRNGLSSNQPQHF.

This clonotype occurred a few times. The chain carries TRBV6-6 and TRBJ1-2; D not certain. Per germline, CDR1 MNHNY and CDR2 SVGAGI (reference sequence). CDR3 length: 13 amino acids. V lost 0 bases to trimming and J lost 6 bases, with 8 bases between them. DNA for the CDR3: TGTGCCAGCAGTTACTCTGGGAGTAATGGCTACACCTTC. It yields the protein CASSYSGSNGYTF.

This clonotype has a handful of counts. The V call is TRBV7-6, the J call TRBJ2-7; tentative D call: TRBD2 (7 bases). Germline CDR1 reads SGHVS; CDR2 reads FNYEAQ. This CDR3 comprises 15 residues. V dropped 4 bases and J dropped 6 bases, with 19 bases sitting between them. CDR3 DNA: TGTGCCAGCAGCTCTACCGCGGGGGCCGCGTTCGAGCAGTACTTC. It encodes CASSSTAGAAFEQYF.

V is TRBV7-9 and J is TRBJ2-5; D is ambiguous. In germline, CDR1 is SEHNR, CDR2 FQNEAQ (reference sequence). V dropped 5 bases and J dropped 2 bases, with 15 bases sitting between them. This CDR3 comprises 15 residues. This chain's CDR3 is CASSLPTSEQETQYF. As DNA, the CDR3 is TGTGCCAGCAGCCTCCCGACTTCGGAACAAGAGACCCAGTACTTC.

This rearrangement joins TRBV7-9 to TRBJ2-1; 14 bases line up with TRBD2. With 4 bases clipped from V and 0 bases from J, the junction kept 2 bases outside the gene matches. CDR1 is SEHNR and CDR2 is FQNEAQ in the germline V gene (reference sequence). The CDR3 has 17 amino acids. The CDR3 DNA is TGTGCCAGCAGCTCGGGACTAGCGGGAGACTCCTACAATGAGCAGTTCTTC. It is translated as CASSSGLAGDSYNEQFF.

This chain uses TRBV5-1 with TRBJ2-7, with 8 positions matching TRBD2. The J call is in doubt because the DNA end fits TRBJ2-5 better. The length of the CDR3 is 16 residues. Germline values: CDR1 SGHRS, CDR2 YFSETQ. The CDR3 here is CASSFSGGGIQETQYF. The CDR3 DNA is TGCGCCAGCAGCTTCTCCGGGGGGGGCATCCAAGAGACCCAGTACTTC.

This clonotype was counted a few times. This chain connects TRBV7-9 to TRBJ2-5, with 11 bases aligning to TRBD2. The CDR3 is 16 amino acids. CDR1 and CDR2 (germline): SEHNR, FQNEAQ (reference sequence). The ends lost 5 bases at V and 3 bases at J; junction bases unmatched: 8. CDR3 sequence (DNA): TGTGCCAGCAGCGTCGGGACTAGCGGCGATAAAGAGACCCAGTACTTC. This encodes CASSVGTSGDKETQYF. Based on the CDR3 plus reference TRBV7-9 and TRBJ2-5, the full variable domain is DTGVSQNPRHKITKRGQNVTFRCDPISEHNRLYWYRQTLGQGPEFLTYFQNEAQLEKSRLLSDRFSAERPKGSFSTLEIQRTEQGDSAMYLCASSVGTSGDKETQYFGPGTRLLVL.

The rearrangement joins TRBV20-1 to TRBJ2-5, with a tentative D call TRBD2 (6 bases). The J call is doubtful: the DNA matches TRBJ2-7 better. Germline V CDR1 and CDR2: DFQATT, SNEGSKA (reference sequence). This CDR3 spans 11 amino acids. The CDR3: CSASLGGEQYF. CDR3 nucleotide sequence: TGCAGTGCTAGCTTGGGGGGCGAGCAGTACTTC.

The V call is TRBV20-1, the J call TRBJ1-2, with 8 bases that match TRBD1. Per germline, CDR1 DFQATT and CDR2 SNEGSKA (reference sequence). The CDR3 length is 15 residues. J lost 5 bases, V lost 0 bases, and 8 bases had no gene match. CDR3 sequence reads: CSARDRRQGAYGYTF. Written as DNA, the CDR3 is TGCAGTGCTAGAGATAGGCGGCAGGGGGCTTATGGCTACACCTTC.

The chain joins TRBV15 to TRBJ2-3; either TRBD1 or TRBD2 may fit D (5 bases each). V gave up 4 bases and J gave up 2 bases, with 10 bases separating them. In germline, CDR1 is LNHNV, CDR2 YYDKDF (reference sequence). CDR3 size: 14 residues. CDR3: CATSTGTATDTQYF. For the CDR3, the DNA is TGTGCCACCAGCACCGGGACCGCCACAGATACGCAGTATTTT. The variable domain in full, with the rest retrieved from reference TRBV15 and TRBJ2-3, is DAMVIQNPRYQVTQFGKPVTLSCSQTLNHNVMYWYQQKSSQAPKLLFHYYDKDFNNEADTPDNFQSRRPNTSFCFLDIRSPGLGDTAMYLCATSTGTATDTQYFGPGTRLTVL.